This T cell receptor beta chain emerged from a study of CD8 T cells in ankylosing spondylitis. Study results and caveats: Prior work had noted some motif variants in reactive arthritis blood and synovial fluid. Several highly homologous variants formed a TCR beta motif that appeared characteristic of ankylosing spondylitis blood.

Libraries of TCR beta came from quantitative 5'-RACE with molecular barcodes. TCRdb ran MiXCR on the 5' RACE reads and lists one entry per CDR3 protein. Altogether more than 60,000 distinct CDR3 sequences are present, approximately 5.3% being singletons, with the ten largest covering around 2.2%. This clonotype occurred many times. Its antigen is unknown. Germline V gene lookup returns CDR1 MNHEY and CDR2 SMNVEV (reference sequence). Trimming left V 2 bases short and J 0 bases short, with 13 bases between. The CDR3 runs to 16 residues. Sequences were obtained from blood, either unsorted or a sorted T cell fraction (not recorded which). This clonotype was sampled from a male donor with ankylosing spondylitis or in good health (not recorded which). J is TRBJ1-1 and V is TRBV27; D gene uncertain. CDR3 nucleotides: TGTGCCAGCAGTTTAACCTTCGGTGCGGTGAACACTGAAGCTTTCTTT. It yields the protein CASSLTFGAVNTEAFF.